Each of the 22 T cell receptor beta chains below was sequenced from the same sample in a study of blood T cell repertoires in COVID-19. The data were produced by immunoSEQ multiplex PCR, yet TCRdb's version contains in-frame clones alone and is incomplete. The data contain just under 300,000 clones, around 87% of them singletons. Sequencing used peripheral blood. Every receptor here comes from a man between 65 and 79 years old with acute or convalescent COVID-19.

This chain connects TRBV6-2 or TRBV6-3 to TRBJ1-6; D is uncertain. Germline V gene sequence: CDR1 MNHEY, CDR2 SVGEGT. This CDR3 has 15 residues. Deletions cut 5 bases from V and 10 bases from J, with 18 bases between. The CDR3 reads CASSGRTGLGSPLHF. As DNA, the CDR3 is TGTGCCAGCAGTGGAAGGACGGGGTTGGGGTCACCCCTCCACTTT.

The table lists this clone with a count of one. CDR3 amino acids: CSGVVTGWDEQFF. CDR3 coding DNA: TGCAGCGGGGTCGTGACAGGGTGGGATGAGCAGTTCTTC. The chain uses TRBV29-1 and TRBJ2-1; 7 positions agree with TRBD1. V gave up 7 bases and J gave up 8 bases; unmatched junction bases: 11. From germline, CDR1 is SQVTM and CDR2 ANQGSEA. CDR3 length: 13 amino acids.

This clone was counted a single time. The V and J genes are TRBV10-2 and TRBJ2-1; D is ambiguous. Germline assignment: CDR1 WSHSY and CDR2 SAAADI. V was clipped by 2 bases and J by 4 bases, with 6 bases between them. The CDR3 covers 13 residues. DNA of the CDR3: TGCGCCAGCAGTGAGAGCCAATACAATGAGCAGTTCTTC. As protein: CASSESQYNEQFF.

The V and J genes are TRBV9 and TRBJ2-6; no clear D. V was trimmed by 1 base and J by 6 bases, leaving 11 bases between them. The CDR3 totals 15 residues. In germline, CDR1 is SGDLS, CDR2 YYNGEE. The CDR3 region has the DNA TGTGCCAGCAGCGTAAGCGTGTCCGCGGCCAACGTCCTGACTTTC. It encodes CASSVSVSAANVLTF.

The genes are TRBV6-4 and TRBJ1-6; TRBD1 agrees at 10 bases. The CDR3 covers 14 residues. Germline CDR1 is MRHNA and CDR2 is SNTAGT. Trimming at V came to 6 bases and at J to 7 bases, leaving 3 bases not matched to a gene. CDR3 bases: TGTGCCAGCAGCCAGGACAGGGGGAATTCACCCCTCCACTTT. Protein product: CASSQDRGNSPLHF.

The CDR3 protein is CASSPSWGGPSNEQFF. As DNA, the CDR3 is TGTGCCAGCAGCCCCTCATGGGGGGGACCATCCAATGAGCAGTTCTTC. This rearrangement joins TRBV3-1 (or the pseudogene TRBV3-2) to TRBJ2-1, with 7 bases lining up with TRBD2. There are 16 residues in the CDR3. V was pared by 4 bases and J by 6 bases, with 12 bases of the junction left unmatched. Germline assignment: CDR1 LGHDT and CDR2 YNNKEL (reference sequence).

V and J are TRBV19 and TRBJ2-1; 12 bases align to TRBD2. The germline CDR1 and CDR2 sequences are LNHDA and SQIVND (reference sequence). The ends lost 4 bases at V and 0 bases at J; junction bases unmatched: 1. This CDR3 is built from 16 residues. CDR3 nucleotides: TGTGCCAGTAGTAAGACTAGCGGGAGCTCCTACAATGAGCAGTTCTTC. This sequence encodes CASSKTSGSSYNEQFF.

The chain employs TRBV4-3 and TRBJ2-1; D possibly corresponds to TRBD1 (7 bases). With 4 bases removed from V and 8 bases from J, the gap between germline ends came to 15 bases. The V gene's germline CDR1 is LGHNA and CDR2 YSLEER. The CDR3 sequence is 14 residues long. The CDR3 loop is CASSRSGRGDEQFF. DNA for the CDR3: TGCGCCAGCAGCCGGTCGGGCAGGGGGGATGAGCAGTTCTTC.

The V and J genes are TRBV18 and TRBJ2-7; no firm D call. Trimming removed 1 base at V and 2 bases at J, with 6 bases between. This CDR3 comprises 13 residues. The germline V gene encodes CDR1 KGHSH and CDR2 LQKENI. The CDR3 DNA sequence: TGTGCCAGCTCACCACGCGCTGCCTACGAGCAGTACTTC. Encoded protein: CASSPRAAYEQYF.

The chain employs TRBV5-1 and TRBJ2-2, with D maybe TRBD2 (5 bases). The CDR3 is made up of 14 amino acids. Germline V gene data show CDR1 as SGHRS and CDR2 as YFSETQ. V lost 6 bases to trimming and J lost 6 bases, with 15 bases between them. The CDR3 loop reads CASNRAIGAGELFF. The DNA of the CDR3 is TGCGCCAGCAACCGGGCAATCGGGGCCGGGGAGCTGTTTTTT. Complete variable domain (other parts from reference TRBV5-1 and TRBJ2-2): KAGVTQTPRYLIKTRGQQVTLSCSPISGHRSVSWYQQTPGQGLQFLFEYFSETQRNKGNFPGRFSGRQFSNSRSEMNVSTLELGDSALYLCASNRAIGAGELFFGEGSRLTVL.

The rearrangement joins TRBV24-1 to TRBJ2-1, with TRBD1 matching over 7 bases. Per the germline V gene, CDR1 is KGHDR and CDR2 is SFDVKD. Trimming removed 3 bases from V and 2 bases from J; junction bases left unmatched: 6. This CDR3 spans 16 amino acids. The CDR3 loop is CATSDGTGVTYNEQFF. CDR3 DNA sequence: TGTGCCACCAGTGATGGAACAGGGGTCACCTACAATGAGCAGTTCTTC.

About this clone: At the DNA level, this CDR3 is encoded by other sequences in the same sample as well. The chain uses TRBV15 and TRBJ2-3; D not resolved. Per the germline V gene, CDR1 is LNHNV and CDR2 is YYDKDF (reference sequence). This CDR3 is 12 amino acids long. The V and J ends lost 0 bases and 6 bases respectively, with 4 bases between them. CDR3 nucleotides: TGTGCCACCAGCAGAGATCGGGATACGCAGTATTTT. This sequence encodes CATSRDRDTQYF.

This clone has a single count. The rearrangement joins TRBV19 to TRBJ2-7, with D possibly being TRBD2 (6 bases). Germline assignment: CDR1 LNHDA and CDR2 SQIVND (reference sequence). There are 15 residues in the CDR3. V was clipped by 1 base and J by 2 bases, with 12 bases between them. The DNA for the CDR3 is TGTGCCAGTAGTATAGGCGGGATAATCCCCTACGAGCAGTACTTC. Its protein is CASSIGGIIPYEQYF.

The chain couples TRBV10-3 to TRBJ1-6; tentatively, D is TRBD1 (5 bases). The V end lost 0 bases, the J end lost 6 bases, and 12 bases lay between the germline ends. Germline V gives CDR1 ENHRY, CDR2 SYGVKD. This CDR3 contains 16 residues. As DNA, the CDR3 is TGTGCCATCAGTGAGTCGGGAGGGGTCGGTAATTCACCCCTCCACTTT. This encodes CAISESGGVGNSPLHF.

V is TRBV6-7 and J is TRBJ1-4; D gene ambiguous. TRBV6-7 is labeled an ORF, and its function is uncertain. V was shortened by 8 bases and J by 0 bases, with 7 bases between the two germline ends. The CDR3 sequence is 13 residues long. The CDR3: CASAAATNEKLFF. The CDR3 nucleotides read TGTGCCAGCGCAGCGGCAACTAATGAAAAACTGTTTTTT.

This chain connects TRBV4-3 to TRBJ2-7, with TRBD2 matching 7 bases. The CDR3 is 15 amino acids. From germline, CDR1 is LGHNA and CDR2 YSLEER. V dropped 1 base and J dropped 7; count of bases not matched to a gene: 10. The CDR3 here is CASSQAGGFPGEQYF. Written as DNA, the CDR3 is TGCGCCAGCAGCCAAGCCGGGGGGTTCCCGGGAGAGCAGTACTTC.

This sequence joins TRBV6-2 or TRBV6-3 and TRBJ2-2; TRBD2 agrees at 11 bases. Germline-derived CDR1 and CDR2 are MNHEY and SVGEGT. V trimming: 5 bases; J trimming: 5 bases; junction bases outside the gene matches: 4. This CDR3 has 15 amino acids. This chain's CDR3 is CASSQSSGGTGELFF. CDR3 bases: TGTGCCAGCAGTCAGTCTAGCGGGGGGACCGGGGAGCTGTTTTTT.

The V and J genes are TRBV6-5 and TRBJ2-6, with 9 positions matching TRBD2. The V and J ends lost 8 bases and 2 bases, in that order; junction bases with no gene match: 4. The germline CDR1 and CDR2 sequences are MNHEY and SVGAGI. This CDR3 is built from 15 residues. The CDR3 sequence is CASFRTSAGANVLTF. Written as DNA, the CDR3 is TGTGCCAGCTTTCGGACTAGCGCTGGGGCCAACGTCCTGACTTTC.

This clone was detected once. The chain links TRBV23-1 to TRBJ2-7; D unresolved. TRBV23-1 is treated as an ORF (open reading frame) with a function not yet certain. The CDR3 sequence is 15 residues long. Trimming removed 4 bases from V and 2 bases from J, with 15 bases in between. The DNA of the CDR3 is TGCGCCAGCAGTCCCCGACTCCCATTCCCCTACGAGCAGTACTTC. This translates into CASSPRLPFPYEQYF.

This clone was seen a handful of times. The rearrangement links TRBV10-3 to TRBJ2-6; maybe TRBD2 (6 bases). Trimming pared 3 bases from V and 3 bases from J, leaving 9 bases between. This CDR3 spans 15 amino acids. CDR1 is ENHRY, CDR2 SYGVKD, per germline. CDR3 sequence reads: CAISEEEGGANVLTF. As DNA, the CDR3 is TGTGCCATCAGTGAAGAGGAGGGTGGGGCCAACGTCCTGACTTTC.

The chain combines TRBV6-2 or TRBV6-3 with TRBJ1-2; D not resolved. Per the germline V gene, CDR1 is MNHEY and CDR2 is SVGEGT. V lost 5 bases and J 4 bases, leaving 8 bases between the germline ends. The CDR3 is made up of 12 amino acids. The CDR3 DNA reads TGTGCCAGCAGTCCGCGGGGCTATGGCTACACCTTC. Encoded protein: CASSPRGYGYTF.

The gene calls are TRBV3-1 (or the pseudogene TRBV3-2) and TRBJ1-1; D ambiguous. Deletions cut 2 bases from V and 6 bases from J, with 10 bases between. The CDR3 consists of 13 residues. Germline values: CDR1 LGHDT, CDR2 YNNKEL (reference sequence). The CDR3 sequence is CASSQLPGSEAFF. The DNA of the CDR3 is TGTGCCAGCAGCCAACTGCCCGGGTCTGAAGCTTTCTTT.